One and the same sample provided the 8 T cell receptor beta chains below, sequenced in a study of early T cells in non-severe SARS-CoV-2 infection (dated by TCRdb to the early 2020s). The library was obtained by 5' RACE. The run used a NextSeq 500. TCRdb redid the processing of the public reads, applying fastp at Q25 and MiXCR, and retained in-frame beta chains. Rows with a matching CDR3 protein are joined into one entry that keeps the most common DNA and genes. This sample lists about 26,000 distinct CDR3 sequences; roughly 4.2% were detected once. The ten largest account for roughly 5.9% of the sample. Sequences were obtained from whole blood. The receptors here all came from an adult who was a healthcare worker with PCR-confirmed SARS-CoV-2 infection or an uninfected control (not recorded which).

This clonotype was detected many times. This chain connects TRBV29-1 to TRBJ1-1; no clear D gene. This CDR3 comprises 13 residues. V was cut by 4 bases and J by 0 bases, with 9 bases left in between. Germline CDR1 reads SQVTM; CDR2 reads ANQGSEA. This CDR3 is CSVVGQLNTEAFF. CDR3 DNA sequence: TGCAGCGTTGTAGGGCAGTTGAACACTGAAGCTTTCTTT.

This clonotype was observed at least ten times. V is TRBV7-6 and J is TRBJ1-1, with D possibly TRBD1 on 5 matching bases. This CDR3 is built from 15 residues. Germline V gene sequence: CDR1 SGHVS, CDR2 FNYEAQ. The ends were cut back, 2 bases at V and 1 base at J, with 11 bases in the middle. Here the CDR3 DNA reads TGTGCCAGCAGCTTACTGGGACCTCCGAACACTGAAGCTTTCTTT. The encoded protein is CASSLLGPPNTEAFF.

The sample holds many counts of this clonotype. V is TRBV5-5 and J is TRBJ1-4, with TRBD1 identical over 10 bases. This CDR3 region has 15 residues. CDR1 and CDR2 from the germline V gene are SGHKS and YYEKEE (reference sequence). The trim removed 4 bases at V and 6 bases at J, leaving 6 bases unmatched. The CDR3 DNA is TGTGCCAGCAGCACTCGACAGGGGGCTTATGAAAAACTGTTTTTT. It is translated as CASSTRQGAYEKLFF.

This clonotype was observed at least ten times. The chain joins TRBV5-1 to TRBJ1-1, with TRBD1 matching 7 bases. There are 13 residues in the CDR3. V lost 1 base to trimming and J lost 3 bases; unmatched junction nucleotides: 0. Per the germline V gene, CDR1 is SGHRS and CDR2 is YFSETQ. CDR3 DNA sequence: TGCGCCAGCAGCTTGCAGGGGGACACTGAAGCTTTCTTT. Its protein is CASSLQGDTEAFF.

This clonotype has at least ten counts. V is TRBV7-9 and J is TRBJ1-6; TRBD1 is a possible D gene (6 bases). The germline V gene has CDR1 SEHNR and CDR2 FQNEAQ (reference sequence). The CDR3 sequence is 13 residues long. Between the trimmed V and J ends, which lost 1 base and 9 bases, there was a span of 7 bases. The CDR3 sequence is CASSLEGVSPLHF. The CDR3 nucleotides are TGTGCCAGCAGCTTAGAGGGGGTTTCACCCCTCCACTTT.

V usage is TRBV29-1 and J usage is TRBJ2-7; D gene ambiguous. V was trimmed by 6 bases and J by 0 bases, leaving 12 bases between them. Germline assignment: CDR1 SQVTM and CDR2 ANQGSEA. The CDR3 covers 13 residues. CDR3 in amino acids: CSVAISRSYEQYF. The CDR3 DNA is TGCAGCGTCGCTATTAGCCGCTCCTACGAGCAGTACTTC.

This clonotype was detected a few times. The V call is TRBV12-3 or TRBV12-4, the J call TRBJ2-5; 11 bases line up with TRBD2. With V trimmed by 5 bases and J by 1 base, 3 bases remained unmatched. The CDR3 totals 15 residues. CDR3 amino acids: CASSPLAGGQETQYF. The DNA for the CDR3 is TGTGCCAGCAGTCCCCTAGCGGGGGGCCAAGAGACCCAGTACTTC.

This clonotype was seen ten or more times. The chain recombines TRBV27 with TRBJ2-7; the D is unclear. This CDR3 has 9 residues. Trimming stripped 10 bases from V and 0 bases from J, with 1 base between. Germline V gives CDR1 MNHEY, CDR2 SMNVEV (reference sequence). This chain's CDR3 is CATSYEQYF. The CDR3 DNA follows: TGTGCCACCTCCTACGAGCAGTACTTC.